This T cell receptor (beta chain) was identified in a study of human T cells and chemical hapten exposure. Whole-study context: Slight differences in pooled library volume were the main source of varying TCR yields across samples.

MiXCR, run by TCRdb on the RACE reads, gives a single entry per CDR3 protein. The sample has about 160,000 distinct CDR3 sequences, about 27% seen once. A few counts support this clonotype. Time point described: patch test 3, about 24 weeks after DPC sensitization. Treatment here: therapeutic diphenylcyclopropenone sensitization with weekly scalp DPC. The source was whole blood, collected in connection with sensitization to the hapten diphenylcyclopropenone (DPC). This TCR came from a woman aged 18-35 years with alopecia areata. Some clones in this sample may be carry-over from other donors' samples.

The CDR3 spells CSARNPTGSYEQYF. The CDR3 nucleotides read TGCAGTGCAAGAAACCCGACAGGGAGCTACGAGCAGTACTTC. The chain combines TRBV20-1 with TRBJ2-7; 7 bases are shared with TRBD1. The ends lost 6 bases at V and 3 bases at J; junction bases unmatched: 11. CDR1 DFQATT and CDR2 SNEGSKA come from the germline V gene (reference sequence). This CDR3 has 14 amino acids.